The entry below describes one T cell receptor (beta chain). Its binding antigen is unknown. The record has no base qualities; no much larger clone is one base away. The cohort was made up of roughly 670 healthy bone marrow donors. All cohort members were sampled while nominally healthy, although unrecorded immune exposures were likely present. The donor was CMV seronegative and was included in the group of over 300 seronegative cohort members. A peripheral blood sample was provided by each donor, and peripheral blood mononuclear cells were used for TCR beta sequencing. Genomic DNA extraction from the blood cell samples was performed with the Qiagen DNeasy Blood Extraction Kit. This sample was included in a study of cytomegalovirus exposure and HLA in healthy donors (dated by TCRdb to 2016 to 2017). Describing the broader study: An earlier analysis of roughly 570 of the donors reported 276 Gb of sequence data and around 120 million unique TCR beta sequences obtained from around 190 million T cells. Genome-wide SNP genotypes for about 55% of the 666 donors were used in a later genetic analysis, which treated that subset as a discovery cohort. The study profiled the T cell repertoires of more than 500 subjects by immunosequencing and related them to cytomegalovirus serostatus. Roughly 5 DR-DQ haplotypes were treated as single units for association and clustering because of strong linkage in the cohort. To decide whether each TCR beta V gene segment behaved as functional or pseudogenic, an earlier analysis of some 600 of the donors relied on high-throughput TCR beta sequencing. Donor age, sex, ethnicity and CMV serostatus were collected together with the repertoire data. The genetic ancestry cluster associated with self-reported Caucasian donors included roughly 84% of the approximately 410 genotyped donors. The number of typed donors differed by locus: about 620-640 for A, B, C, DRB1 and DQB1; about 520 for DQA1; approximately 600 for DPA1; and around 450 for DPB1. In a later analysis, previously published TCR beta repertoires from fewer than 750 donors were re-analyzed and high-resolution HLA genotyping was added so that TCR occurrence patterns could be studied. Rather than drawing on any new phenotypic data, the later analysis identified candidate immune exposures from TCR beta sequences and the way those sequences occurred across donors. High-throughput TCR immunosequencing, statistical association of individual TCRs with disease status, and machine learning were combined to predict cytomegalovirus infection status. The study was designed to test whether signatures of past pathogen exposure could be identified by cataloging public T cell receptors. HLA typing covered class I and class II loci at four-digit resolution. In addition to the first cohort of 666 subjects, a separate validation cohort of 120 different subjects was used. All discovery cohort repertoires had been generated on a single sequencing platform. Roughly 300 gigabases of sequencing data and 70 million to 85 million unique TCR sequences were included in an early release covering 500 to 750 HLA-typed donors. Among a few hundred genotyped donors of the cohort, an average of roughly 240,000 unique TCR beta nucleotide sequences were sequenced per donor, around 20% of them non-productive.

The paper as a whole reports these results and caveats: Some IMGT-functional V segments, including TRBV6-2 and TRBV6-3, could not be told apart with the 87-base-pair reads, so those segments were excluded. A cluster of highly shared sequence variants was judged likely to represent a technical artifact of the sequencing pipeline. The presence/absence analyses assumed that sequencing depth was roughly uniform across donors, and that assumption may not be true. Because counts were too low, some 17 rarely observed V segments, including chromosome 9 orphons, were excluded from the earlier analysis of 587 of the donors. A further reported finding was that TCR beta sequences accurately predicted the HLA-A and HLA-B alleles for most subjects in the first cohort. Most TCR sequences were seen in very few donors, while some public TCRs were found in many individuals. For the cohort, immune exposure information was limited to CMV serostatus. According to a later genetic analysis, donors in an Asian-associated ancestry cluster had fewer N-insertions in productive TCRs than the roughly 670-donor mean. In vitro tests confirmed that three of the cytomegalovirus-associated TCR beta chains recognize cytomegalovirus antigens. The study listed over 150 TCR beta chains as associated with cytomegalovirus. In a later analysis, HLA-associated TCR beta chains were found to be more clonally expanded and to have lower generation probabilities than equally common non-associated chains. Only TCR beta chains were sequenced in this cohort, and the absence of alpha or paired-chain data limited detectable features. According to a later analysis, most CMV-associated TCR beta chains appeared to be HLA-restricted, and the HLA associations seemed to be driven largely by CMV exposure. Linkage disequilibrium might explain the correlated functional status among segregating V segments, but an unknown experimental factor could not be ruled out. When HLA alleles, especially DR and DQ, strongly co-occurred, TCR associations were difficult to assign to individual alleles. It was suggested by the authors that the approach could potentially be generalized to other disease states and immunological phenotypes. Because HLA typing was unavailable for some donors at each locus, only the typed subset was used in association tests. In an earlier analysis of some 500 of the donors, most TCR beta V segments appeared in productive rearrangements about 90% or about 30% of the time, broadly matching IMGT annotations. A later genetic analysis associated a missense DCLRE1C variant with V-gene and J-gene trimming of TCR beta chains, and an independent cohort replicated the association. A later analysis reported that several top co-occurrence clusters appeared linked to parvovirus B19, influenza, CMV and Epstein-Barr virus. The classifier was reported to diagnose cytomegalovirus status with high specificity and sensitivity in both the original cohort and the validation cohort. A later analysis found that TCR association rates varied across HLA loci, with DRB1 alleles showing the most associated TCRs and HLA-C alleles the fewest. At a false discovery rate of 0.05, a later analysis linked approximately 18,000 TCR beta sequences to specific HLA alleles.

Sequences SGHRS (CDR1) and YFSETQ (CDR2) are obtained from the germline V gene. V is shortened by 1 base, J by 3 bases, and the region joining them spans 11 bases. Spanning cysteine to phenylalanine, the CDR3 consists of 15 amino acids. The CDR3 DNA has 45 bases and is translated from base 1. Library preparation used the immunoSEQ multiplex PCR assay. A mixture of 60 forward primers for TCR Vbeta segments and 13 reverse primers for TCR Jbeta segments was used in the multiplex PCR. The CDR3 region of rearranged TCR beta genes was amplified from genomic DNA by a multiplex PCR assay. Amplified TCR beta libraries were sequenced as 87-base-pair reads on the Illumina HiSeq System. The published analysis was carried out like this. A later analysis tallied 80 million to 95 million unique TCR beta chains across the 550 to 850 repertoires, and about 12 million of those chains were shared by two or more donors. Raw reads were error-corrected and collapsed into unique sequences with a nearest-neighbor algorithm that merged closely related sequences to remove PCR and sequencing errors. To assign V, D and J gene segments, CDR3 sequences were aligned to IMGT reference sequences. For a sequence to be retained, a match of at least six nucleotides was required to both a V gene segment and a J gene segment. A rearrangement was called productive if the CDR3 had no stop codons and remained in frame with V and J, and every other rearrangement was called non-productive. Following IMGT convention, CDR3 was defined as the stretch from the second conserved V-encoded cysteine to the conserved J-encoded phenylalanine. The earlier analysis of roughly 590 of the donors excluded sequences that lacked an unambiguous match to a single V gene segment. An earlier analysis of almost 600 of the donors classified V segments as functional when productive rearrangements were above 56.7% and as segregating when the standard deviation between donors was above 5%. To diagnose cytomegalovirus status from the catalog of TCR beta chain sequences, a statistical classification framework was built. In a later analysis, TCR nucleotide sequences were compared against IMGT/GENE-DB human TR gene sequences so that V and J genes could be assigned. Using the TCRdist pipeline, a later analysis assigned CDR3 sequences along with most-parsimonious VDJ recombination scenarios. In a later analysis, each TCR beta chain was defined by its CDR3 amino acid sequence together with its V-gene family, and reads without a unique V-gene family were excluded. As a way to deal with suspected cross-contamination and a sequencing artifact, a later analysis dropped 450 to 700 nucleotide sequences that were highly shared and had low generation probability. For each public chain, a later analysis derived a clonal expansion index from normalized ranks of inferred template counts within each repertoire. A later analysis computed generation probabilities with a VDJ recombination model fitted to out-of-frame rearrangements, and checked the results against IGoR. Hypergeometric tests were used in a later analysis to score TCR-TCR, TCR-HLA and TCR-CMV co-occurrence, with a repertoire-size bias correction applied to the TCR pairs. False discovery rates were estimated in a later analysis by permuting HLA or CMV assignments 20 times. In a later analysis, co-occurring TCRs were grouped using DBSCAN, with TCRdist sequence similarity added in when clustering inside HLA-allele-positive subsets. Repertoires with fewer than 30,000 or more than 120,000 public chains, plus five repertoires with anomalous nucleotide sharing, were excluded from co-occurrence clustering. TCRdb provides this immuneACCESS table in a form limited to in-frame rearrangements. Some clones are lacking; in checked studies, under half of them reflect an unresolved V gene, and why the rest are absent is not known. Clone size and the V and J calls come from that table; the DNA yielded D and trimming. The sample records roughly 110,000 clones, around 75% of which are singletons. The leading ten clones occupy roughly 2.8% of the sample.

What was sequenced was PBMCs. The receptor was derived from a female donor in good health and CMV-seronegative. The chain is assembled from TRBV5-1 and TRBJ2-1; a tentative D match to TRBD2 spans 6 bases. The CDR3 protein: CASSLLMGGYNEQFF. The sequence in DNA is TGCGCCAGCAGCTTGTTGATGGGAGGCTACAATGAGCAGTTCTTC.